The source of this TCR beta chain is a study of post-analysis software for immune sequencing data. Unique molecular identifiers were built into the TCR beta cDNA libraries. T cells numbering 1 to 10 million yielded cDNA molecules that totaled about 500,000. TCRdb used MiXCR to reprocess the PCR reads, holding one entry per CDR3 protein. The sample contains around 770,000 distinct CDR3 sequences, around 45% of which appear only once. Study-wide results and limits: In multiple sclerosis, normalized Chao1 diversity was significantly below that of controls. Samples from one preparation batch, clustered by F measure, grouped strongly together.

To note about this clonotype: What it binds is unknown.

The TCR comes from a girl aged 5-17 years with multiple sclerosis. The sequencing sample was made of blood.

In DNA form, the CDR3 reads TGTGCCAGCAGCCCTTCTAGCGGGGCTTACAATGAGCAGTTCTTC. Translating gives CASSPSSGAYNEQFF. This chain uses TRBV7-6 with TRBJ2-1, with TRBD2 matching 9 bases. Unmatched junction bases numbered 6, after V lost 5 bases and J lost 4 bases. Germline-derived CDR1 and CDR2 are SGHVS and FNYEAQ. The CDR3 runs to 15 residues.